The clone carrying this T cell receptor (beta chain) was picked up many times. Its matching antigen is unknown. Clinical symptoms, serum thyroxine, TRAb, thyroid ultrasound and orbital computed tomography informed diagnoses. This entry belongs to a study of T cells in Graves' hyperthyroidism and ophthalmopathy. The wider study: Initial diagnosis, before any treatment, was when peripheral blood was collected. General observations from the study: Ophthalmopathy was distinguished from stable hyperthyroidism by 13 V-J signatures. Ophthalmopathy prediction by the model preceded onset by a median approximately 6.9 months.

TCR beta CDR3 region amplification was performed from RNA transcripts. First-round RT-PCR with HTBI primers amplified the TCR CDR3 region. From the multiplex PCR reads, TCRdb called clonotypes with MiXCR, one entry per CDR3 protein. The sample records 400,000 or so distinct CDR3 sequences, roughly 15% being singletons. The CDR3 is 12 amino acids. The germline V and J ends were trimmed by 6 bases and 6 bases, with 11 bases remaining between them. Germline V gene sequence: CDR1 SNHLY, CDR2 FYNNEI. The source is a woman aged 60-75 years with Graves' ophthalmopathy. Material: blood. The chain employs TRBV2 and TRBJ1-1, with D possibly being TRBD1 (6 bases). The CDR3 nucleotides are TGTGCCAGCAGAGATAACAGGGCTGAAGCTTTCTTT. Amino acid sequence: CASRDNRAEAFF.